This TCR beta chain was captured in a study of human T cells and chemical hapten exposure (dated by TCRdb to the early 2020s). For the study in its entirety: For sensitization, 2% DPC in acetone was applied to a 2 cm by 2 cm area of upper inner arm skin. This study followed changes in the peripheral blood TCR repertoire in vivo during primary and secondary sensitization of alopecia patients to the hapten diphenylcyclopropenone (DPC). Throughout the study period of 20 to 30 weeks, patients also received therapeutic DPC doses to the scalp every week. Patient blood was sampled pre-sensitization (week 0) and at 2, 6 and about 24 weeks after DPC sensitization. Libraries were combined into a pool for sequencing, and differences in TCR yield between samples came mainly from small differences in library volumes within the pool. Blood for TCR sequencing was provided by twenty-nine alopecia patients at one to four time points (pre-sensitization, 2, 6 and 24 weeks). Alopecia areata with under or over 50% scalp involvement, alopecia totalis and alopecia universalis were represented in the patient cohort, which was mostly female. Patch testing was done on the upper back using Finn chambers containing 0.01% DPC, and results were scored after 6 days according to International Contact Dermatitis Research Group standards.

From the cysteine through the phenylalanine, the CDR3 covers 12 amino acids. The read is trimmed to its CDR3 DNA, 36 bases read in frame from base 1. Looking up the germline V gene yields CDR1 SGHVS and CDR2 FNYEAQ. V loses 5 bases, J loses 6 bases, and the germline ends lie 7 bases apart. Overall study results and their limits: Patch test score was positively correlated with the number of PT1 expanded TCRs, with significance at thresholds 8, 16 and 32 but not at 4. Repeated subsampling changed both the strength of the expansion versus patch-test correlation and the threshold at which the correlation became significant. All patients had alopecia, a presumed autoimmune disease, so their immune response might differ from that of healthy individuals. Expanded TCRs formed significantly more large CDR3 similarity clusters than pre-sensitization or healthy control sets, consistent with antigen-driven responses. DPC sensitization did not change the number of TCRs with a frequency above 1 in 1000, and there was no evidence of changes in global repertoire structure.

A word on this clonotype: The target of this receptor is not known. Base qualities are not at hand, and no much larger clone is one base apart.

Reading the label with the study, this specimen's time point is: patch test 1, 2 weeks after DPC sensitization. What this sample's treatment or condition label stands for: therapeutic diphenylcyclopropenone sensitization with weekly scalp DPC. Blood at each patch-test visit was drawn before the patch test was applied. Patients were considered eligible if aged 18 to 70, diagnosed with alopecia and deemed suitable for DPC therapy, and patients were excluded if pregnant. Total RNA was isolated from unfractionated whole blood collected in Tempus Blood RNA tubes. Libraries were built with RACE. TCRdb shows the sequencer as NextSeq 500. Library preparation attached unique molecular identifiers to individual cDNA molecules for quantitative, reproducible TCR counting. For every blood RNA sample, sequencing covered both the TCR alpha and TCR beta chains. Under the source paper's analysis protocol: The median number of TCRs per sample was approximately 96,000, ranging from 23,224 to 690,600. The Decombinator software suite was used to annotate the V, J and CDR3 of the TCR reads. For PS versus PT1 abundance plots, all samples were subsampled to the same number of TCRs (28,000). TCRs were defined as expanded if absent before sensitization and observed at least eight times at the 2-week time point. TCRdb cleaned the public reads at Q25 with fastp, built clones with MiXCR and kept in-frame beta chains. Rows with a matching CDR3 protein are joined into one entry that keeps the most common DNA and genes. TCRdb's processing, not the authors', yielded these V and J calls. For this sample there are 70,000 to 75,000 distinct CDR3 sequences; about 31% appear just once. Roughly 9.8% of the sample comes from the top ten.

The sequence links TRBV7-6 to TRBJ2-2; the D gene is unclear. Sequences were derived from whole blood, sampled in connection with sensitization to the hapten diphenylcyclopropenone (DPC). The receptor was derived from a man aged 40-55 years with alopecia areata. Some clones in this sample may be carry-over from other donors' samples. In nucleotide form, the sequence is TGTGCCAGCAGCCCTTTGGCCGGGGAGCTGTTTTTT. Translation gives CASSPLAGELFF. The entire variable domain, with the stretches around the CDR3 drawn from the reference TRBV7-6 and TRBJ2-2 proteins, is GAGVSQSPRYKVTKRGQDVALRCDPISGHVSLYWYRQALGQGPEFLTYFNYEAQQDKSGLPNDRFSAERPEGSISTLTIQRTEQRDSAMYRCASSPLAGELFFGEGSRLTVL.